One T cell receptor (beta chain) is described in this entry. What it recognizes is unknown. This sample is drawn from a study of brain T cells in children with intractable seizures. Overall study findings and caveats: Viral specificity was inferred only from CDR3 similarity; HCMV serostatus was unknown.

CDR3 length equals 14 residues. Looked up from germline, CDR1 is LGHDT and CDR2 is YNNKEL (reference sequence). After removal of 3 bases from V and 6 bases from J, the junction contained 5 bases not matched to a gene. Sequenced by immunoSEQ multiplex PCR; TCRdb stores in-frame clones only, minus some. The repertoire includes under 400,000 clones, about 93% of them detected once, and 5.5% to 6% sits in the top ten. Stated time point: blood from clinic visit 5 months post-surgery; TSC patient then seizure free. Only cases whose brain tissue showed the highest T cell transcript signatures were sequenced. Pre-surgery treatment included at least one anti-epileptic drug.

This TCR came from a boy under two years old with tuberous sclerosis and intractable seizures. The rearrangement joins TRBV3-1 (or the pseudogene TRBV3-2) to TRBJ1-1; 9 bases line up with TRBD1. The sample consisted of peripheral blood, taken roughly 5 months after surgery. The CDR3 reads CASSHLGDRAEAFF. CDR3 in DNA: TGTGCCAGCAGCCATCTCGGGGACAGGGCTGAAGCTTTCTTT.